The clone carrying this T cell receptor beta chain was counted only a few times. Its antigen is unidentified. These data belong to a study of early T cells in non-severe SARS-CoV-2 infection. Study summary: With bulk RNA from unsorted whole blood as input, sequencing yielded unpaired chains. Findings and caveats of the study: Anti-spike CD8 responses were favored by VDJdb matching, which missed private and CD4 specificities.

The CDR3 consists of 15 residues. The ends were cut back, 3 bases at V and 4 bases at J, with 15 bases in the middle. The germline gives CDR1 MDHEN, CDR2 SYDVKM. Individually, cDNA molecules had unique molecular identifiers attached to them. TCRdb itself ran the 5' RACE reads through MiXCR, one entry per CDR3 protein. The sample gives tens of thousands of distinct CDR3 sequences, around 12% of which show up once; about 4% is in the top ten. This sequence joins TRBV28 and TRBJ2-5; D is tentatively TRBD1 or TRBD2 (6 bases each). Sequenced material: whole blood. This clonotype originated in an adult who was a healthcare worker with PCR-confirmed SARS-CoV-2 infection or an uninfected control (not recorded which). CDR3 bases: TGTGCCAGCAGTTTTCCCGCCCGGGGGCCAGAGACCCAGTACTTC. Translated: CASSFPARGPETQYF.